This T cell receptor (beta chain) was obtained from a study of cytomegalovirus exposure and HLA in healthy donors. Germline CDR1 is SGHTA and CDR2 is FQGNSA. This CDR3 is built from 15 residues. V was cut by 0 bases and J by 2 bases, with 10 bases left in between. General study points: Analyzed later, association rates of TCRs varied across HLA loci, with DRB1 most and HLA-C fewest. Several of the most significant clusters appeared linked to common viral pathogens, based on a later analysis.

PCR amplification relied on 60 Vbeta primers (plus 13 Jbeta primers). Produced via immunoSEQ multiplex PCR; TCRdb's table is partial and in-frame only. The table includes 180,000 or so clones, 75% to 90% detected once. Note on this clone: Its matching antigen is unknown.

Material for sequencing was PBMCs. The chain recombines TRBV7-2 with TRBJ2-5; D possibly corresponds to TRBD2 (6 bases). The clonotype comes from a girl between 5 and 17 years old in good health and CMV-seropositive. CDR3 coding DNA: TGTGCCAGCAGCTTAGCGTCGGGGGTTCAAGAGACCCAGTACTTC. Protein: CASSLASGVQETQYF.